This T cell receptor beta chain appears in the sequencing data of a study of blood T cell repertoires in COVID-19. About the research overall: Both acute and convalescent COVID-19 samples were obtained from the United States, Italy and Spain. From T cells, B-cell-depleted T cells, or PBMCs came the material, which was cDNA or gDNA.

Original methodology: The authors estimated nucleated cell counts from reference gene primer amplification. Produced via immunoSEQ multiplex PCR; TCRdb's table is partial and in-frame only. V and J calls and clone size are those listed in that table; D and trimming were worked out from the DNA. The sample has about 210,000 clones; roughly nine tenths are singletons. Germline loops: CDR1 SGHRS, CDR2 YFSETQ. V dropped 1 base and J dropped 5; count of bases not matched to a gene: 4. The CDR3 is 14 residues long. The rearrangement uses TRBV5-1 and TRBJ2-5; 8 nucleotides line up with TRBD1. The origin of this receptor is a woman in her 70s with acute or convalescent COVID-19. The sequenced material came from peripheral blood. The CDR3 sequence is CASSLSGGTETQYF. CDR3 in DNA: TGCGCCAGCAGCTTGTCAGGGGGCACGGAGACCCAGTACTTC.